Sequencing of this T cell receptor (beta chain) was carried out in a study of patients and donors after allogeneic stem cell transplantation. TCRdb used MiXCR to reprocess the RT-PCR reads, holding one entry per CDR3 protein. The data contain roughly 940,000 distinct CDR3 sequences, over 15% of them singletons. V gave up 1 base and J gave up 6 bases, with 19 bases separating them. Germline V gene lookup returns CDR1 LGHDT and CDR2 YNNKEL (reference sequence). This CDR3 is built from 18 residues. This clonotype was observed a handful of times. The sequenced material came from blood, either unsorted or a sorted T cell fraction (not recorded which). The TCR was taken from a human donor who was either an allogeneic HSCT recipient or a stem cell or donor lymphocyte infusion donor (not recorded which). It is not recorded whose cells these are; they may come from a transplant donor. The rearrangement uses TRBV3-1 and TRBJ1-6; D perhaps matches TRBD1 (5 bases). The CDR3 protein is CASSQVGGFREGNSPLHF. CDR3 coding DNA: TGTGCCAGCAGCCAAGTTGGGGGTTTTAGGGAGGGTAATTCACCCCTCCACTTT.